There are many counts of the clone carrying this TCR beta chain. Its antigen is unknown. Germline-derived CDR1 and CDR2 are ENHRY and SYGVKD. V shed 3 bases and J shed 2 bases, with 13 bases lying between them. The CDR3 is 15 amino acids. This entry belongs to a study of tumor-infiltrating lymphocytes in primary liver carcinoma. Study background: Donors had hepatocellular carcinoma or combined HCC and intrahepatic cholangiocarcinoma.

Findings of the study overall: The study found a significantly higher top-250-clone fraction in tumors than in blood (p = 0.039).

Starting from 500 ng of total RNA, TCR beta cDNA was produced with a primer in the constant region. Library construction for TCR beta comprised three nested multiplex PCR rounds performed with slightly modified ARM-PCR. The first two PCR rounds used TRBV1-TRBV30 forward primers with a C-beta reverse primer, roughly 10 cycles each. In TCRdb, the multiplex PCR reads were re-called with MiXCR into one record per CDR3 protein. The sample yields about 100,000 distinct CDR3 sequences, about 70% seen once. DNA and RNA were both co-extracted from about 20-30 mg of bulk tissue that had not been sorted. Surgical resection treated primary liver carcinoma in the patients.

The chain links TRBV10-3 to TRBJ2-5; D may correspond to TRBD1 or TRBD2 (5 bases each). The TCR originated in a man aged 35-49 years with primary liver carcinoma and hepatitis B virus infection. Sequences were obtained from tumor-adjacent normal liver tissue. CDR3 region: CAISEPGPEQETQYF. The CDR3 DNA is TGTGCCATCAGTGAACCGGGACCTGAGCAAGAGACCCAGTACTTC.